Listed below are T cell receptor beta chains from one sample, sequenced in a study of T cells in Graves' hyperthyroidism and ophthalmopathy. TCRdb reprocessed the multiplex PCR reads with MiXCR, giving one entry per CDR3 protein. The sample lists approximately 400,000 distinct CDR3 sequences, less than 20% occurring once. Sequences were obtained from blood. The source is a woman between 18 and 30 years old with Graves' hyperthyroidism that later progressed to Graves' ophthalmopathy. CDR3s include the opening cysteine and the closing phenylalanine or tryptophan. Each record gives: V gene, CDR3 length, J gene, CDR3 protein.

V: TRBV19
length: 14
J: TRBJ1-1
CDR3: CASSNRGRITEAFF

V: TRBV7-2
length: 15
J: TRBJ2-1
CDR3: CASSPGTRLYNEQFF

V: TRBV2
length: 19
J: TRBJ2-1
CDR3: CASSESGRKVETSYNEQFF

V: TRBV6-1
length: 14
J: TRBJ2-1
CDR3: CASEGDLFYNEQFF

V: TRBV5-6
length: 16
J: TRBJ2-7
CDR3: CASSLVGLAGGHEQYF

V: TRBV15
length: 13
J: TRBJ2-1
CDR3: CATSRDRGDEQFF

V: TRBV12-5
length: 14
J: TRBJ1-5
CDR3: CASGLVQVSQPQHF

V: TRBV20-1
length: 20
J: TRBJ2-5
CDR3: CSARDLHGRLPGEPGETQYF

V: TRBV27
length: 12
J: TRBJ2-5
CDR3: CASSTYQETQYF

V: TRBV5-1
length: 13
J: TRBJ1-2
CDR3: CASSSDHSYGYTF

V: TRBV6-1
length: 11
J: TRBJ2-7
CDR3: CASRSTVEQYF

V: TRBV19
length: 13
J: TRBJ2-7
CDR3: CASSIIGSYEQYF

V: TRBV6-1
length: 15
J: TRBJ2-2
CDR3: CASGLAGAVGGELFF

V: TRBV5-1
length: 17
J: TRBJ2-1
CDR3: CASSHPSAGFSYNEQFF

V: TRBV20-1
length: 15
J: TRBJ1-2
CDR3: CSARDYITGLRGYAF

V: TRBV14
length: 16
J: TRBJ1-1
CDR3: CASSQGDRPRGTEAFF

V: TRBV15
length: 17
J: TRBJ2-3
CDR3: CATSRATLAGGTDTQYF

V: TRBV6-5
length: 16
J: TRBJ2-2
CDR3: CASSYGGPVNTGELFF

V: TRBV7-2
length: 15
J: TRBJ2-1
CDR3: CASSSLAGVSNEQFF

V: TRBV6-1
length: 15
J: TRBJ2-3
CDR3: CASSVPPGGLDTQYF

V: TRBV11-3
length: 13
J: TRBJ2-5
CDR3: CASSSRLDGTQYF

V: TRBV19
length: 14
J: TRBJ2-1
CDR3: CASSASGLNNEQFF

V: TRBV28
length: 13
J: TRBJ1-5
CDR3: CASRRGLGQPQHF

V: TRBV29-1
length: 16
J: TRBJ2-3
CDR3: CSVEDLDSFSVITQYF

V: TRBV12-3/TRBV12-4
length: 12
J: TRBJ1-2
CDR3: CASSLSGVGYTF

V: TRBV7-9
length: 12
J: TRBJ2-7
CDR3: CASSLFGNEQYF

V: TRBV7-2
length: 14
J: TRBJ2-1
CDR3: CASSLAPQVGEQFF

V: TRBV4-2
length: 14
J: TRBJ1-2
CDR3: CASSQEMIPEGYTF

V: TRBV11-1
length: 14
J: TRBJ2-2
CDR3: CASSWTSDTGELFF

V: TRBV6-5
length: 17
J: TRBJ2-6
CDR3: CASSYGTGGSGANVLTF

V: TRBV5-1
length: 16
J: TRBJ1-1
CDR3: CASSPMQGAVIWGAFF

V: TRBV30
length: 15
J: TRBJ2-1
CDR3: CAWTPQRESSNEQFF

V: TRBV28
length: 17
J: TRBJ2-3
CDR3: CASMGTSGITSTDTQYF

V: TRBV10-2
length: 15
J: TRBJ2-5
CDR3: CASRAPSTGAQTQYF

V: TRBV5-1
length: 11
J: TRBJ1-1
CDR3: CASTQGFEAFF

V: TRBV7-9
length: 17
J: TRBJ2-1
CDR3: CASSLGSAGVQTHEQFF

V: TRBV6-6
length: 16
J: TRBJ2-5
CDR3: CASSYSAAWGQETQYF

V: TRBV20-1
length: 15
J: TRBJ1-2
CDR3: CSARDRDRGNYGYTF

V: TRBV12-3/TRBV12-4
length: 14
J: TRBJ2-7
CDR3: CASSTDRDYYEQYF

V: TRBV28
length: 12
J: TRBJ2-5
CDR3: CASGVLQETQYF

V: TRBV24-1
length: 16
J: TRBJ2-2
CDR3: CATSDLGQTNTGELFF

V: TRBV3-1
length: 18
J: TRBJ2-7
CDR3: CASSRGLAAPNRTYEQYF

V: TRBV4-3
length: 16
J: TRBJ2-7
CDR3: CASSQGPRVRSYEQYF

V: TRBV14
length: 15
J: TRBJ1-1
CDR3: CASSLYRDRGTEAFF

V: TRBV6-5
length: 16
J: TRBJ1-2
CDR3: CASSYRSGGGIYGYTF

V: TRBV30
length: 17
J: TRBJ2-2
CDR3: CAWSRTWTSGNTGELFF

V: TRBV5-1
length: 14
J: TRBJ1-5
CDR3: CASSLGSGNQPQHF

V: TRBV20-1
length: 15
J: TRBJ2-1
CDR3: CSAREVGFSYNEQFF

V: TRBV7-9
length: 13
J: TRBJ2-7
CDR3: CASSNAQSYEQYF

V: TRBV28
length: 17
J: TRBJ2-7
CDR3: CASSLGFRGGRVYEQYF

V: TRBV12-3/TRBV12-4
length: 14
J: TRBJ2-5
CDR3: CASSRTSGTPLPYF

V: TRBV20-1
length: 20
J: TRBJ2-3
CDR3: CSARGWSGTSGSHSTDTQYF

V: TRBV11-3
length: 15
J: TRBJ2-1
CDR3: CASSTGLAGGDEQFF

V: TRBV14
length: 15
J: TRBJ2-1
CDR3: CASSLNVPPLEEQFF

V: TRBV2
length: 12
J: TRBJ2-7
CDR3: CASRPRRGGQYF

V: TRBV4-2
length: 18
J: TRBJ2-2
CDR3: CASSQVGLAGLYTGELFF

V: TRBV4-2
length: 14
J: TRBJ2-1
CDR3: CASSGLEIRNEQFF

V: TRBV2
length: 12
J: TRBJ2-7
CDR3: CASSEMRGGSNF

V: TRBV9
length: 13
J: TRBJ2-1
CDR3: CASSVGGWNEQFF